The following is a T cell receptor beta chain sequence with its context. The antigen is unknown. The treatment: oral pan-JAK inhibitor, 5-10 mg twice daily. The data derive from a study of CD8+ T cells in alopecia areata. About the research overall: Administration of oral tofacitinib to treated patients was at 5 to 10 mg twice daily. Tofacitinib ran for 6 to 18 months before 6 months off drug. Findings of the study overall: The study found tofacitinib significantly decreased scalp clonality and expanded CD8+ clones among the top 100.

RNA was isolated and reverse transcribed to cDNA, the sequencing template. Clones were sequenced by immunoSEQ multiplex PCR, and TCRdb holds only the in-frame ones, with some missing. This sample has about 190,000 clones; 60% occur once, and the top ten carry approximately 0.69%. The V and J ends lost 7 bases and 7 bases respectively, with 19 bases between them. The CDR3 is made up of 13 amino acids. Per the germline V gene, CDR1 is SQVTM and CDR2 is ANQGSEA. The sample consisted of CD4+ T cells sorted from blood, taken at week 4, from a patient treated with tofacitinib. The V gene is TRBV29-1, the J gene TRBJ1-1; no clear D. The sequence was obtained from a human donor with alopecia areata. Here the CDR3 DNA reads TGCAGCGCTTATCTGGGATTTGGGAATGAAGCTTTCTTT. Translated, it gives CSAYLGFGNEAFF.